This T cell receptor (beta chain) derives from a study of blood T cells in healthy people across ages. The CDR3 sequence is 17 residues long. After removal of 1 base from V and 5 bases from J, the junction contained 6 bases not matched to a gene. Germline V gene data show CDR1 as LNHNV and CDR2 as YYDKDF (reference sequence). Alongside a J-beta primer mix, a sample-barcoded 5' primer served in a second PCR lasting about 7 to 12 cycles. TCRdb itself ran the 5' RACE reads through MiXCR, one entry per CDR3 protein. The data contain roughly 1,500,000 distinct CDR3 sequences, about 43% of them singletons. The donors, aged 6 to 90, were healthy Caucasians from Russia.

The receptor was isolated from a woman aged 18 to 35 in good health. The chain joins TRBV15 to TRBJ2-1; 12 bases map to TRBD2. Sample: blood. CDR3 coding DNA: TGTGCCACCAGCAGAGCCCCCAGACTAGCGGGGGACAATGAGCAGTTCTTC. The encoded protein is CATSRAPRLAGDNEQFF.